Shown below are 32 T cell receptor beta chains from a single sample sequenced in a study of blood T cell repertoires in COVID-19. TCRdb's copy holds only in-frame clones and misses some; the assay was immunoSEQ multiplex PCR. The sample records approximately 77,000 clones, almost 85% being singletons. The material sequenced was peripheral blood. These receptors all come from a man aged 50 to 60 with COVID-19, enrolled during active disease.

The gene calls are TRBV19 and TRBJ2-7; 7 bases agree with TRBD1. There are 14 residues in the CDR3. Germline-derived CDR1 and CDR2 are LNHDA and SQIVND (reference sequence). V shed 4 bases, J shed 6 bases, and the junction held 9 bases outside the gene matches. CDR3: CASSTQGQAGEQYF. The CDR3 bases are TGTGCCAGTAGTACGCAAGGACAGGCTGGCGAGCAGTACTTC.

The chain links TRBV18 to TRBJ1-2; 11 bases map to TRBD1. V was pared by 4 bases and J by 5 bases, with 6 bases of the junction left unmatched. The length of the CDR3 is 15 residues. Germline V CDR1 and CDR2: KGHSH, LQKENI. The CDR3 nucleotides read TGTGCCAGCTCACTAGGACAGGGGGCTGGGTATGGCTACACCTTC. Protein: CASSLGQGAGYGYTF.

The V call is TRBV7-9, the J call TRBJ2-7, with TRBD1 identical over 11 bases. Trimming cost V 6 bases and J 1 base; bases outside gene matches: 5. This CDR3 is 15 amino acids long. Germline V gives CDR1 SEHNR, CDR2 FQNEAQ (reference sequence). The CDR3: CASRQGTGGSYEQYF. CDR3 nucleotides: TGTGCCAGCAGGCAAGGGACAGGGGGTTCCTACGAGCAGTACTTC.

The genes are TRBV18 and TRBJ1-1; the D gene is possibly TRBD1 (6 bases). The germline gives CDR1 KGHSH, CDR2 LQKENI. Trimming removed 6 bases at V and 5 bases at J, with 7 bases between. This CDR3 has 11 amino acids. In DNA form, the CDR3 reads TGTGCCAGCTCCGGGACAACTGAAGCTTTCTTT. Translation: CASSGTTEAFF.

The V gene is TRBV6-6, the J gene TRBJ2-3; 12 nucleotides agree with TRBD2. The CDR3 is made up of 15 amino acids. The germline CDR1 and CDR2 sequences are MNHNY and SVGAGI (reference sequence). V lost 4 bases to trimming and J lost 4 bases; unmatched junction nucleotides: 3. CDR3 nucleotides: TGTGCCAGCAGTTCCCTAGCGGGAGGGGCAGATACGCAGTATTTT. Translation: CASSSLAGGADTQYF.

A few counts support this clone. In DNA form, the CDR3 reads TGTGCCAGCAGCAAACAGGGGAGTGATGAAAAACTGTTTTTT. Protein product: CASSKQGSDEKLFF. V gene TRBV13 combines with J gene TRBJ1-4; 7 nucleotides agree with TRBD1. V was pared by 5 bases and J by 6 bases, with 6 bases of the junction left unmatched. Germline CDR1 PRHDT, CDR2 FYEKMQ (reference sequence). The length of the CDR3 is 14 residues.

The gene calls are TRBV2 and TRBJ1-5; 7 bases align to TRBD1. This CDR3 contains 14 residues. Germline CDR1 reads SNHLY; CDR2 reads FYNNEI. V lost 6 bases and J lost 2; bases outside the gene matches: 4. In DNA form, the CDR3 reads TGTGCCAGCAGGGGGGACAGTGGCAATCAGCCCCAGCATTTT. Protein product: CASRGDSGNQPQHF.

The chain joins TRBV7-2 to TRBJ1-1, with TRBD1 matching over 7 bases. V shed 3 bases, J shed 4 bases, and the junction held 5 bases outside the gene matches. CDR1 SGHTA and CDR2 FQGNSA come from the germline V gene. The CDR3 runs to 14 residues. CDR3 sequence: CASSFRSGGTEAFF. CDR3 sequence (DNA): TGTGCCAGCAGCTTCCGTTCAGGGGGCACTGAAGCTTTCTTT.

The J gene is TRBJ2-7, the V gene TRBV28; a weak D match, TRBD1 (6 bases). The CDR3 length is 12 residues. CDR1 MDHEN and CDR2 SYDVKM come from the germline V gene. Trimming removed 8 bases at V and 5 bases at J, with 13 bases between. CDR3 in amino acids: CASHRVSHEQYF. CDR3 bases: TGTGCCAGCCACAGGGTTAGCCACGAGCAGTACTTC.

There are a few counts of this clone. This chain links TRBV29-1 with TRBJ1-5, with TRBD1 matching 10 bases. This CDR3 has 15 residues. The V and J ends lost 4 bases and 4 bases, in that order; junction bases with no gene match: 7. Germline assignment: CDR1 SQVTM and CDR2 ANQGSEA. CDR3 loop: CSVATGTGDNQPQHF. DNA of the CDR3: TGCAGCGTTGCCACCGGGACAGGGGATAATCAGCCCCAGCATTTT.

The rearrangement joins TRBV7-9 to TRBJ1-6; D is perhaps TRBD1 (6 bases). The CDR3 length is 14 residues. Per germline, CDR1 SEHNR and CDR2 FQNEAQ (reference sequence). The V gene lost 2 bases and the J gene lost 7 bases, with 9 bases spanning the gap. CDR3: CASSLRTANSPLHF. The CDR3 DNA sequence: TGTGCCAGCAGCTTACGGACAGCCAATTCACCCCTCCACTTT.

This clone was observed once. The genes are TRBV11-3 and TRBJ2-1; D perhaps matches TRBD2 (6 bases). Trimming removed 4 bases from V and 5 bases from J, with 15 bases in between. Germline V gives CDR1 SGHNT, CDR2 YENEEA. CDR3 size: 15 residues. In DNA, the CDR3 is TGTGCCAGCAGCTCCTCGGGACTCAGTAACAATGAGCAGTTCTTC. Protein sequence: CASSSSGLSNNEQFF.

This clone was detected only a few times. The rearrangement joins TRBV14 to TRBJ1-2; D ambiguous. The germline V gene encodes CDR1 SGHDN and CDR2 FVKESK. V was trimmed by 1 base and J by 4 bases, leaving 10 bases between them. The CDR3 covers 14 residues. CDR3 residues: CASSQGGNLYGYTF. The CDR3 coding sequence is TGTGCCAGCAGCCAAGGAGGGAATCTCTATGGCTACACCTTC.

The CDR3 DNA is TGTGCCAGTACCACGACAGGGCCCATCACAACTAATGAAAAACTGTTTTTT. Translated, it gives CASTTTGPITTNEKLFF. This chain joins TRBV19 and TRBJ1-4; 7 nucleotides line up with TRBD1. J lost 0 bases, V lost 7 bases, and 11 bases had no gene match. Germline V gene data show CDR1 as LNHDA and CDR2 as SQIVND (reference sequence). The CDR3 is 17 residues long.

V usage is TRBV7-9 and J usage is TRBJ2-7; TRBD2 matches 12 bases. The CDR3 is made up of 14 amino acids. Trimming cost V 8 bases and J 4 bases; bases outside gene matches: 6. Germline lookup yields CDR1 SEHNR and CDR2 FQNEAQ (reference sequence). CDR3 loop: CASDASGRVYEQYF. The DNA for the CDR3 is TGTGCCAGCGACGCTAGCGGGAGGGTTTACGAGCAGTACTTC.

CDR3 sequence reads: CASSFPGLARGDEQFF. CDR3 bases: TGTGCCAGCAGTTTCCCCGGACTAGCGAGGGGGGATGAGCAGTTCTTC. The chain couples TRBV28 to TRBJ2-1, with 9 bases identical to TRBD2. The CDR3 covers 16 residues. V lost 3 bases to trimming and J lost 8 bases; unmatched junction nucleotides: 11. Germline lookup yields CDR1 MDHEN and CDR2 SYDVKM.

The chain recombines TRBV10-1 with TRBJ2-3; maybe TRBD1 (5 bases). V dropped 4 bases and J dropped 2 bases, with 10 bases sitting between them. Germline V gene lookup returns CDR1 WNHNN and CDR2 SYGVQD (reference sequence). The CDR3 sequence is 14 residues long. The CDR3 region is CASSAGRPTDTQYF. As DNA, the CDR3 is TGCGCCAGCAGTGCAGGGCGGCCCACAGATACGCAGTATTTT.

The chain employs TRBV5-1 and TRBJ2-7; 10 bases are a match to TRBD1. There are 15 residues in the CDR3. The germline CDR1 and CDR2 sequences are SGHRS and YFSETQ. The V and J ends lost 2 bases and 0 bases, in that order; junction bases with no gene match: 2. Here the CDR3 reads CASSFRTGGSYEQYF. The DNA of the CDR3 is TGCGCCAGCAGCTTCCGGACAGGGGGCTCCTACGAGCAGTACTTC.

The chain recombines TRBV6-5 with TRBJ1-1, with D unclear. The germline V and J ends were trimmed by 8 bases and 3 bases, with 7 bases remaining between them. The germline V gene encodes CDR1 MNHEY and CDR2 SVGAGI. CDR3 length equals 11 residues. The CDR3 sequence: CASGRDTEAFF. In DNA, the CDR3 is TGTGCCAGCGGGCGAGACACTGAAGCTTTCTTT.

The chain joins TRBV2 to TRBJ2-5, with D possibly being TRBD1 (6 bases). Germline-derived CDR1 and CDR2 are SNHLY and FYNNEI. The CDR3 runs to 14 residues. Deletions cut 5 bases from V and 5 bases from J, with 15 bases between. This CDR3 is CASSIRGRGETQYF. As DNA, the CDR3 is TGTGCCAGCAGTATTAGGGGGAGAGGTGAGACCCAGTACTTC.

V usage is TRBV19 and J usage is TRBJ2-1; no firm D call. The V and J ends lost 0 bases and 8 bases respectively, with 14 bases between them. Germline CDR1 is LNHDA and CDR2 is SQIVND (reference sequence). This CDR3 is built from 15 residues. The CDR3 loop is CASSIEEPPGDEQFF. CDR3 in DNA: TGTGCCAGTAGTATAGAGGAGCCTCCTGGCGATGAGCAGTTCTTC.

The chain is built from TRBV27 and TRBJ1-2, with 9 bases aligning to TRBD1. Looked up from germline, CDR1 is MNHEY and CDR2 is SMNVEV (reference sequence). The CDR3 runs 16 residues. Trimming took 0 bases from V and 7 from J; bases not matched to a gene: 9. In DNA, the CDR3 is TGTGCCAGCAGTTTATCGGGAGGGCGGACAGGGGTTGGCTACACCTTC. Its protein product is CASSLSGGRTGVGYTF.

The chain is built from TRBV30 and TRBJ1-6, with D perhaps TRBD1 (6 bases). Looked up from germline, CDR1 is GTSNPN and CDR2 is SVGIG (reference sequence). Trimming shortened V by 1 base and J by 4 bases, and 11 bases separated the two germline ends. This CDR3 contains 15 residues. CDR3 amino acids: CAWSDRTEYNSPLHF. In nucleotides, the CDR3 is TGTGCCTGGAGTGACCGGACAGAATATAATTCACCCCTCCACTTT. Full variable domain (missing parts from reference TRBV30 and TRBJ1-6): SQTIHQWPATLVQPVGSPLSLECTVEGTSNPNLYWYRQAAGRGLQLLFYSVGIGQISSEVPQNLSASRPQDRQFILSSKKLLLSDSGFYLCAWSDRTEYNSPLHFGNGTRLTVT.

The gene calls are TRBV5-6 and TRBJ1-1, with 8 nucleotides matching TRBD1. With V trimmed by 1 base and J by 11 bases, 10 bases remained unmatched. From germline, CDR1 is SGHDT and CDR2 YYEEEE. CDR3 length: 14 residues. CDR3 in DNA: TGTGCCAGCAGCTTGAGGACAGGGATATTATTGGCTTTCTTT. Residues: CASSLRTGILLAFF.

CDR3: CASSNSQGDNEQFF. As DNA, the CDR3 is TGTGCCAGCTCCAATTCCCAAGGGGACAATGAGCAGTTCTTC. The chain combines TRBV18 with TRBJ2-1; maybe TRBD1 (5 bases). The germline V gene encodes CDR1 KGHSH and CDR2 LQKENI. The CDR3 runs 14 residues. Trimming removed 6 bases at V and 5 bases at J, with 14 bases between.

This clone was observed a single time. The chain combines TRBV7-8 with TRBJ2-7, with TRBD1 as a possible D gene (5 bases). Trimming left V 1 base short and J 2 bases short, with 9 bases between. Germline assignment: CDR1 SGHVS and CDR2 FQNEAQ. The length of the CDR3 is 14 residues. The CDR3 DNA reads as TGTGCCAGCAGCTTAGACAGGTTAGCCTACGAGCAGTACTTC. It encodes CASSLDRLAYEQYF.

This chain connects TRBV7-9 to TRBJ1-1; D perhaps matches TRBD1 (5 bases). In germline, CDR1 is SEHNR, CDR2 FQNEAQ (reference sequence). V lost 1 base and J 0 bases, leaving 9 bases between the germline ends. The CDR3 covers 15 residues. DNA for the CDR3: TGTGCCAGCAGCTTAGTTCCAGGGATGAACACTGAAGCTTTCTTT. Encoded protein: CASSLVPGMNTEAFF.

V is TRBV28 and J is TRBJ1-2, with TRBD1 identical over 9 bases. The CDR3 loop spans 14 amino acids. Germline-derived CDR1 and CDR2 are MDHEN and SYDVKM. With V trimmed by 10 bases and J by 4 bases, 10 bases remained unmatched. The CDR3 DNA reads TGTGCCACCCTTCACAGGGGGCAAGGCTATGGCTACACCTTC. This encodes CATLHRGQGYGYTF.

This clone was seen a single time. V is TRBV7-3 and J is TRBJ2-3; D is possibly TRBD1 (6 bases). The V end lost 5 bases, the J end lost 4 bases, and 16 bases lay between the germline ends. This CDR3 has 15 amino acids. Germline V gene sequence: CDR1 SGHTA, CDR2 FQGTGA. This chain's CDR3 is CASSRQTGRSDTQYF. CDR3 sequence (DNA): TGTGCCAGCAGCCGGCAGACAGGAAGGTCAGATACGCAGTATTTT.

This sequence joins TRBV19 and TRBJ2-1; 14 nucleotides align to TRBD2. CDR1 is LNHDA and CDR2 is SQIVND in the germline V gene (reference sequence). The J segment lost 7 bases and the V segment lost 6 bases, leaving 14 bases of the junction unmatched. The CDR3 has 18 residues. Written as DNA, the CDR3 is TGTGCCAGTAGGGGCCCCGGGACTAGCGGGAGAGCTTTGAATGAGCAGTTCTTC. This codes for CASRGPGTSGRALNEQFF.

This chain joins TRBV9 and TRBJ1-3, with D perhaps TRBD1 (5 bases). The ends were cut back, 3 bases at V and 0 bases at J, with 10 bases in the middle. The CDR3 has 15 residues. Germline CDR1 and CDR2: SGDLS and YYNGEE. The CDR3 sequence is CASSDRQFSGNTIYF. The CDR3 coding sequence is TGTGCCAGCAGCGACCGACAGTTCTCTGGAAACACCATATATTTT.

The J gene is TRBJ2-2, the V gene TRBV10-2, with 8 bases identical to TRBD2. J was trimmed by 0 bases and V by 4 bases; bases with no gene match: 1. The germline V gene has CDR1 WSHSY and CDR2 SAAADI. This CDR3 has 15 amino acids. The CDR3 DNA reads as TGCGCCAGCAGTGGTAGCGGGGCGAACACCGGGGAGCTGTTTTTT. This encodes CASSGSGANTGELFF.